Sequencing of this T cell receptor (beta chain) was carried out in a study of shared clonotypes between healthy human individuals. Whole-study findings and limits: Across subsets, estimated richness was generally greater for naive than for memory populations. Some naive CD4 clonotypes, roughly 5%, turned up in common across a handful of donors.

Several immunoSEQ 96-well plates shared each subset's DNA, each plate a replicate. The method was immunoSEQ multiplex PCR; TCRdb's version includes in-frame clones alone and lacks a portion of them. The data contain millions of clones, approximately 92% of them singletons. Researchers partitioned CD4+ cells into CD45RA+ naive and CD45RA-negative memory subsets. In this sample, this clone turned up once. Its antigen is not known. The same CDR3 is also encoded by other DNA sequences in this sample. V lost 2 bases and J lost 8, with 6 bases in between. The germline CDR1 and CDR2 sequences are MDHEN and SYDVKM. The CDR3 runs to 12 residues.

The material sequenced was naive CD4+ T cells sorted from blood. Described subset: CD45RA+ positively selected. The TCR sequence derives from a man between 18 and 35 years old in good health. The V and J genes are TRBV28 and TRBJ1-4; maybe TRBD1 (6 bases). The CDR3 here is CASSLRGEKLFF. DNA of the CDR3: TGTGCCAGCAGTTTAAGGGGGGAAAAACTGTTTTTT.